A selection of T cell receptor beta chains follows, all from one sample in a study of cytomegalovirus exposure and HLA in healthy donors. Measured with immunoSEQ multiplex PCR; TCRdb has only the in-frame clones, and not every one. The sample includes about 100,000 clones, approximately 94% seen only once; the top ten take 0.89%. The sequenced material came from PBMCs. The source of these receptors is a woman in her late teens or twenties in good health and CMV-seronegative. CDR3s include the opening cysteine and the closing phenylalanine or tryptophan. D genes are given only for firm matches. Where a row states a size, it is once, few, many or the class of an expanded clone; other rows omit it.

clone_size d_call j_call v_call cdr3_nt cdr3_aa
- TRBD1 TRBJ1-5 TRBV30 TGTGCCTGGAGTGTAGGGACAGGTAATCAGCCCCAGCATTTT CAWSVGTGNQPQHF
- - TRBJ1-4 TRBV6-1 TGTGCCAGCAGTGAGTTACAGGGCTTTGAAAAACTGTTTTTT CASSELQGFEKLFF
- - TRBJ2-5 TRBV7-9 TGTGCCAGCAGCTTCACAGCGGAGGGGGAGACCCAGTACTTC CASSFTAEGETQYF
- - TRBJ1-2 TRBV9 TGTGCCAGCAGCGTAGTAGAGGAAACCTATGGCTACACCTTC CASSVVEETYGYTF
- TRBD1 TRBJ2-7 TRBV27 TGTGCCAGCACCCCCGGGACAGGGGCTTACGAGCAGTACTTC CASTPGTGAYEQYF
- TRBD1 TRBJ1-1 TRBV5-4 TGTGCCAGCAGCTTGGACAGGGGGTCGACTGAAGCTTTCTTT CASSLDRGSTEAFF
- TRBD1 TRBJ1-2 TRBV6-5 TGTGCCAGCAGTTACTCGACAGGGGGCACCTATGGCTACACCTTC CASSYSTGGTYGYTF
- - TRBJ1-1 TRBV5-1 TGCGCCAGCAGCTTGGAGGCGGGGGCTATTGAAGCTTTCTTT CASSLEAGAIEAFF
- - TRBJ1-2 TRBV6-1 TGTGCCAGCCTGGGGTATGGGAGATCGAACTATGGCTACACCTTC CASLGYGRSNYGYTF
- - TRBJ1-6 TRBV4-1 TGCGCCAGCAGCCAGGCTCCCACATACTCACCCCTCCACTTT CASSQAPTYSPLHF
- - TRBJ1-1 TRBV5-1 TGCGCCAGCAGCTTGGTTCTAAACACTGAAGCTTTCTTT CASSLVLNTEAFF
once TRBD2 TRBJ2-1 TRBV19 TGTGCCAGTAGATCTAGCGGTAGCTCCTACAATGAGCAGTTCTTC CASRSSGSSYNEQFF
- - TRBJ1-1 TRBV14 TGTGCCAGCAGCCGCGAGACAGTGAACACTGAAGCTTTCTTT CASSRETVNTEAFF
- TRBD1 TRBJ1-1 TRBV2 TGTGCCAGCAGGGAGGGGACAGCCATGAACACTGAAGCTTTCTTT CASREGTAMNTEAFF
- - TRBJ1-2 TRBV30 TGTGCCTGGAGTGCCCTGATACAGGATGGCTACACCTTC CAWSALIQDGYTF
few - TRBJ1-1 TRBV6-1 TGTGCCAGCAGGAAGGACTCTCCCGGGGGGGCTTTCTTT CASRKDSPGGAFF
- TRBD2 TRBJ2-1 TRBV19 TGTGCCAGTAGTAGCAAGACTAGCGGGAGTTTCAATGAGCAGTTCTTC CASSSKTSGSFNEQFF
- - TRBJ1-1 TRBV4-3 TGCGCCAGCAGCCAAGACAGGGGAAGGACTGAAGCTTTCTTT CASSQDRGRTEAFF
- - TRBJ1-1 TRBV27 TGTGCCAGCAGTTTGGAGGGGCCCACTGAAGCTTTCTTT CASSLEGPTEAFF
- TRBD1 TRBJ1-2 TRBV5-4 TGTGCCAGCAGCATCGACAGGGCACGGGATGGCTACACCTTC CASSIDRARDGYTF
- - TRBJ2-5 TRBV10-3 TGTGCCATCAGTGAGTCGAATTCAGAAATCCAAGAGACCCAGTACTTC CAISESNSEIQETQYF
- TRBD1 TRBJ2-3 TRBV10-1 TGCGCCAGCAGTGATCGAGGGGGCGCAGATACGCAGTATTTT CASSDRGGADTQYF
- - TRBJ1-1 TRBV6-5 TGTGCCAGCAGTTACGGGGGGAAGGCTGAAGCTTTCTTT CASSYGGKAEAFF
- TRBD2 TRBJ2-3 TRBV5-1 TGCGCCAGCAGCTTCCTGGGACTAGCGGGCACAGATACGCAGTATTTT CASSFLGLAGTDTQYF
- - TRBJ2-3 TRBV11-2 TGTGCCAGCAGCTTAGAGGCCGGGACAGATACGCAGTATTTT CASSLEAGTDTQYF
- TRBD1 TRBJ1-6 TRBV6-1 TGTGCCAGCAGTAGCCCGGGACAGGGGAATTCACCCCTCCACTTT CASSSPGQGNSPLHF
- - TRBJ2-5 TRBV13 TGTGCCAGCAGCTACCGGGAGACCCAGTACTTC CASSYRETQYF
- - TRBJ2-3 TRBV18 TGTGCCAGCTCACCAGCGGGGACAGATACGCAGTATTTT CASSPAGTDTQYF